A single TCR beta chain is shown here with its context. Its antigen target is currently unknown. No much larger clone is present one base from it, and per-base qualities are unavailable. The CDR3 holds 16 amino acids from the cysteine to the phenylalanine. The read is trimmed to its CDR3 DNA, 48 bases read in frame from base 1. The germline V gene supplies CDR1 SGHRS and CDR2 YFSETQ. From V the trimming removes 4 bases and from J it removes 4 bases, while the gene matches leave 12 bases of the junction unaccounted for. The data stem from a study of human T cells and chemical hapten exposure (dated by TCRdb to the early 2020s). Study-wide context: For sensitization, 2% DPC in acetone was applied to an approximately 2 cm by approximately 2 cm area of upper inner arm skin. Throughout the roughly 24-week study period, patients were also given weekly therapeutic DPC doses on the scalp. Patch testing was performed on the upper back with Finn chambers containing 0.01% DPC, and the patch tests were scored after 6 days according to International Contact Dermatitis Research Group standards. Alopecia areata with under or over 50% scalp involvement, alopecia totalis and alopecia universalis were represented in the patient cohort, which was mostly female. Libraries were combined into a pool for sequencing, and differences in TCR yield between samples came mainly from small differences in library volumes within the pool. In alopecia patients, the study followed how the peripheral blood TCR repertoire changed in vivo over primary and secondary sensitization to diphenylcyclopropenone (DPC), a hapten. Blood samples were taken from patients before sensitization (week 0) and then at 2, 6 and about 24 weeks after DPC sensitization. Some 29 alopecia patients gave blood for TCR sequencing at one to four time points (pre-sensitization, 2, 6 and 24 weeks). The research as a whole found: All patients had alopecia, a presumed autoimmune disease, so their immune response might differ from that of healthy individuals. Significantly more large CDR3 similarity clusters were formed by expanded TCRs than by pre-sensitization or healthy control sets, consistent with antigen-driven responses. A positive correlation was found between the number of PT1 expanded TCRs and patch test score, with significance reached at thresholds 8, 16 and 32 but not 4. DPC sensitization did not change the number of TCRs with a frequency above 1 in 1000, and there was no evidence of changes in global repertoire structure. After repeated subsampling, the strength of the expansion versus patch-test correlation and the threshold at which it became significant changed.

What the time point label conveys for this sample: pre-sensitization, week 0. The treatment or condition label on this specimen signifies: therapeutic diphenylcyclopropenone sensitization with weekly scalp DPC. Blood at each patch-test visit was drawn before the patch test was applied. Patients were eligible if aged 18 to 70, diagnosed with alopecia and judged suitable for DPC therapy, and pregnant patients were excluded. Total RNA was extracted from unfractionated whole blood that had been collected in Tempus Blood RNA tubes. Library preparation employed RACE. The run used a NextSeq 500. Library preparation attached unique molecular identifiers to individual cDNA molecules for quantitative, reproducible TCR counting. From each blood RNA sample, both TCR alpha and TCR beta chains were sequenced. In the source study's methods: The median number of TCRs per sample was some 100,000, ranging from 23,224 to 690,600. The Decombinator software suite was used to annotate the V, J and CDR3 of the TCR reads. To make PS versus PT1 abundance plots, every sample was subsampled to the same number of TCRs (28,000). TCRs were defined as expanded if absent before sensitization and observed at least eight times at the 2-week time point. TCRdb trimmed public reads at Q25 via fastp, called clones via MiXCR and kept in-frame beta chains. Every entry covers one CDR3 protein and lists the most common genes and DNA from its rows. The V and J calls were not made by the authors but by TCRdb's processing. In this sample the table shows about 68,000 distinct CDR3 sequences, roughly 11% of which occur a single time. Approximately 4.7% of the sample lies in the top ten.

This specimen consisted of whole blood, obtained in connection with sensitization to the hapten diphenylcyclopropenone (DPC). This chain is built from TRBV5-1 and TRBJ2-7, with 9 middle bases fitting TRBD1. The sequence derives from a woman between 50 and 59 years old with alopecia areata. Some clones in this sample may be carry-over from other donors' samples. The CDR3 sequence is CASSPRSDRGTYEQYF. The nucleotide sequence is TGCGCCAGCAGCCCGCGCTCGGACAGGGGTACTTACGAGCAGTACTTC.